The 17 T cell receptor beta chains below were found in one sample sequenced in a study of blood T cell repertoires in COVID-19. Some clones are missing from TCRdb's copy, which holds only in-frame ones; the method was immunoSEQ multiplex PCR. The table has approximately 12,000 clones, around 82% seen once; the top ten hold 20% to 25%. Sequenced sample: peripheral blood. The receptors originated from a human donor in a cohort sampled during active COVID-19.

V is TRBV18 and J is TRBJ1-2; 8 bases agree with TRBD1. Losses at the gene ends were 6 bases for V and 0 bases for J; bases not matched to a gene: 9. CDR1 is KGHSH and CDR2 is LQKENI in the germline V gene. The CDR3 extends over 16 amino acids. This CDR3 is CASSLGQGTSNYGYTF. The CDR3 DNA follows: TGTGCCAGCTCTCTCGGACAGGGAACCTCTAACTATGGCTACACCTTC.

The chain links TRBV5-1 to TRBJ1-1, with D maybe TRBD1 (6 bases). The CDR3 has 15 residues. Per germline, CDR1 SGHRS and CDR2 YFSETQ. Between the trimmed V and J ends, which lost 4 bases and 4 bases, there was a span of 17 bases. CDR3: CASSIYLRGSTEAFF. CDR3 coding DNA: TGCGCCAGCAGCATCTACCTAAGGGGGAGCACTGAAGCTTTCTTT.

The chain recombines TRBV7-9 with TRBJ1-3, with 7 bases aligning to TRBD1. Per the germline V gene, CDR1 is SEHNR and CDR2 is FQNEAQ (reference sequence). The CDR3 has 16 amino acids. Trimming took 6 bases from V and 0 from J; bases not matched to a gene: 8. Here the CDR3 DNA reads TGTGCCAGCAGACCTAGGGGACAGATCTCTGGAAACACCATATATTTT. The encoded protein is CASRPRGQISGNTIYF.

J is TRBJ1-2 and V is TRBV5-4; no firm D call. Between the trimmed V and J ends, which lost 2 bases and 8 bases, there was a span of 7 bases. This CDR3 contains 11 residues. Germline V gene sequence: CDR1 SGHNT, CDR2 YYREEE (reference sequence). The CDR3 DNA reads TGTGCCAGCAGCTTTCTCGGGGGCTACACCTTC. It encodes CASSFLGGYTF.

V and J are TRBV4-1 and TRBJ2-3; TRBD2 matches 16 bases. The CDR3 runs to 18 residues. V was pared by 0 bases and J by 4 bases, with 4 bases of the junction left unmatched. Germline-derived CDR1 and CDR2 are MGHRA and YSYEKL. The CDR3 nucleotides read TGCGCCAGCAGCCAAGAGATGGGACTAGCGGGGGGGCCAGATACGCAGTATTTT. It yields the protein CASSQEMGLAGGPDTQYF.

The chain carries TRBV9 and TRBJ1-6; the D gene is possibly TRBD1 (5 bases). Trimming removed 0 bases from V and 6 bases from J, with 10 bases in between. CDR1 is SGDLS, CDR2 YYNGEE, per germline. The CDR3 length is 15 residues. The CDR3 sequence is CASSVGAGGNSPLHF. The CDR3 DNA reads as TGTGCCAGCAGCGTAGGAGCCGGGGGTAATTCACCCCTCCACTTT.

This clone has just a few counts. The rearrangement links TRBV7-9 to TRBJ2-2, with D possibly TRBD2 on 5 matching bases. The V end was cut by 1 base, the J end by 3 bases, with 12 bases between. CDR1 SEHNR and CDR2 FQNEAQ come from the germline V gene (reference sequence). The CDR3 extends over 16 amino acids. In DNA, the CDR3 is TGTGCCAGCAGCTTAGTGACCGGGGTTGACACCGGGGAGCTGTTTTTT. It codes for CASSLVTGVDTGELFF. The whole variable domain, filled in from reference TRBV7-9 and TRBJ2-2, reads DTGVSQNPRHKITKRGQNVTFRCDPISEHNRLYWYRQTLGQGPEFLTYFQNEAQLEKSRLLSDRFSAERPKGSFSTLEIQRTEQGDSAMYLCASSLVTGVDTGELFFGEGSRLTVL.

The chain has TRBV6-2 or TRBV6-3 and TRBJ1-2; no reliable D call. Trimming took 6 bases from V and 4 from J, leaving 12 bases between them. The CDR3 runs to 13 residues. The germline V gene encodes CDR1 MNHEY and CDR2 SVGEGT. The CDR3: CASSFRGSYGYTF. For the CDR3, the DNA is TGTGCCAGCAGCTTTCGAGGGAGCTATGGCTACACCTTC.

The chain links TRBV6-5 to TRBJ2-5, with 8 bases aligning to TRBD1. V shed 6 bases and J 4 bases; nucleotides not matched to a gene: 7. The CDR3 is 14 amino acids. In germline, CDR1 is MNHEY, CDR2 SVGAGI. DNA for the CDR3: TGTGCCAGCAGCAAACAGGGGACAGGAGAGACCCAGTACTTC. The encoded protein is CASSKQGTGETQYF.

The V and J genes are TRBV30 and TRBJ2-2; 9 bases are a match to TRBD1. Germline V gene sequence: CDR1 GTSNPN, CDR2 SVGIG (reference sequence). Trimming cost V 0 bases and J 4 bases; bases outside gene matches: 3. There are 15 residues in the CDR3. This CDR3 is CAWSVQGAGTGELFF. Here the CDR3 DNA reads TGTGCCTGGAGTGTACAGGGGGCTGGCACCGGGGAGCTGTTTTTT. Together with reference TRBV30 and TRBJ2-2, the CDR3 gives the full variable domain: SQTIHQWPATLVQPVGSPLSLECTVEGTSNPNLYWYRQAAGRGLQLLFYSVGIGQISSEVPQNLSASRPQDRQFILSSKKLLLSDSGFYLCAWSVQGAGTGELFFGEGSRLTVL.

CDR3 sequence reads: CASRTGTGDIQYF. The CDR3 bases are TGCGCCAGTAGGACAGGCACGGGGGACATTCAGTACTTC. The rearrangement joins TRBV5-1 to TRBJ2-4, with TRBD1 as a possible D gene (7 bases). The V end lost 8 bases, the J end lost 8 bases, and 17 bases lay between the germline ends. The length of the CDR3 is 13 residues. Germline values: CDR1 SGHRS, CDR2 YFSETQ.

The chain employs TRBV6-5 and TRBJ2-1, with 7 nucleotides matching TRBD1. The V and J ends lost 5 bases and 5 bases, in that order; junction bases with no gene match: 6. The germline gives CDR1 MNHEY, CDR2 SVGAGI. This CDR3 region has 14 residues. As DNA, the CDR3 is TGTGCCAGCAGTCCGGGACAGCGGAACAATGAGCAGTTCTTC. This sequence encodes CASSPGQRNNEQFF.

The chain uses TRBV27 and TRBJ2-3; perhaps TRBD2 as D (6 bases). The CDR3 contains 15 residues. Trimming stripped 5 bases from V and 2 bases from J, with 14 bases between. Germline V lookup: CDR1 MNHEY, CDR2 SMNVEV (reference sequence). As DNA, the CDR3 is TGTGCCAGCAGTCCGGGGGTCTCCTCCACAGATACGCAGTATTTT. Its protein is CASSPGVSSTDTQYF.

The chain recombines TRBV5-4 with TRBJ1-4; the D is unclear. The V gene's germline CDR1 is SGHNT and CDR2 YYREEE (reference sequence). This CDR3 comprises 14 residues. Between the trimmed V and J ends, which lost 4 bases and 4 bases, there was a span of 11 bases. CDR3 nucleotide sequence: TGTGCCAGCAGCACCGGGATGGTTAATGAAAAACTGTTTTTT. Protein: CASSTGMVNEKLFF.

The gene calls are TRBV28 and TRBJ1-4; D is possibly TRBD1 (5 bases). Germline CDR1 MDHEN, CDR2 SYDVKM. The CDR3 totals 17 residues. V lost 10 bases and J 8 bases, leaving 29 bases between the germline ends. CDR3 nucleotides: TGTGCCACCTCCCTGCTTGGACCCCGGACAAGGAACGAAAAACTGTTTTTT. This codes for CATSLLGPRTRNEKLFF. The whole variable domain, remainder taken from reference TRBV28 and TRBJ1-4, is DVKVTQSSRYLVKRTGEKVFLECVQDMDHENMFWYRQDPGLGLRLIYFSYDVKMKEKGDIPEGYSVSREKKERFSLILESASTNQTSMYLCATSLLGPRTRNEKLFFGSGTQLSVL.

This chain links TRBV12-3 or TRBV12-4 with TRBJ2-7, with 7 nucleotides matching TRBD1. The CDR3 totals 12 residues. V shed 5 bases and J 2 bases; nucleotides not matched to a gene: 0. CDR3 DNA: TGTGCCAGCAGTACAGGGGCCTACGAGCAGTACTTC. Its translation is CASSTGAYEQYF.

V and J are TRBV7-3 and TRBJ2-6; 10 bases align to TRBD1. The CDR3 sequence is 18 residues long. Germline lookup yields CDR1 SGHTA and CDR2 FQGTGA. Trimming at V came to 6 bases and at J to 0 bases, leaving 8 bases not matched to a gene. The DNA of the CDR3 is TGTGCCAGCAGTCGTACCGGGACAGGGGCCTCTGGGGCCAACGTCCTGACTTTC. It codes for CASSRTGTGASGANVLTF.